The 23 T cell receptor beta chains below come from one sample, sequenced in a study of T cell responses to AZD1222 COVID-19 vaccine. Clones were sequenced by immunoSEQ multiplex PCR, and TCRdb holds only the in-frame ones, with some missing. In the table there are more than 95,000 clones, roughly nine tenths of which are singletons. Sequences were derived from peripheral blood, sampled 28 days after the second AZD1222 dose. Receptors originate from an adult who received the AZD1222 COVID-19 vaccine.

J is TRBJ1-1 and V is TRBV12-3 or TRBV12-4; D may be TRBD1 (6 bases). This CDR3 has 13 residues. V was trimmed by 4 bases and J by 3 bases, leaving 9 bases between them. The CDR3 DNA follows: TGTGCCAGCAGTTCCACAGGGCACACTGAAGCTTTCTTT. Its protein product is CASSSTGHTEAFF.

V usage is TRBV9 and J usage is TRBJ2-7; 10 bases map to TRBD1. V lost 3 bases and J lost 3; bases outside the gene matches: 3. The CDR3 runs 14 residues. Looked up from germline, CDR1 is SGDLS and CDR2 is YYNGEE. Written as DNA, the CDR3 is TGTGCCAGCAGCGCCCGGGACAGGGGCTACGAGCAGTACTTC. Its translation is CASSARDRGYEQYF.

This rearrangement joins TRBV3-1 (or the pseudogene TRBV3-2) to TRBJ2-7; D unresolved. The CDR3 spans 12 residues. With 1 base removed from V and 4 bases from J, the gap between germline ends came to 5 bases. CDR1 is LGHDT and CDR2 is YNNKEL in the germline V gene (reference sequence). This CDR3 is CASSQVRYEQYF. The CDR3 bases are TGTGCCAGCAGCCAAGTTAGATACGAGCAGTACTTC.

The J gene is TRBJ2-5, the V gene TRBV2; D unclear. This CDR3 region has 11 residues. The germline V gene has CDR1 SNHLY and CDR2 FYNNEI. Trimming shortened V by 8 bases and J by 5 bases, and 9 bases separated the two germline ends. CDR3 nucleotide sequence: TGTGCCAGCTTCAAACGGGAGACCCAGTACTTC. Protein sequence: CASFKRETQYF.

The chain joins TRBV7-6 to TRBJ2-7, with 13 bases fitting TRBD2. With 0 bases clipped from V and 2 bases from J, the junction kept 1 base outside the gene matches. CDR3 size: 16 residues. Germline CDR1 is SGHVS and CDR2 is FNYEAQ. The CDR3 loop reads CASSLALAGGTYEQYF. The CDR3 nucleotides are TGTGCCAGCAGCTTAGCACTAGCGGGAGGGACCTACGAGCAGTACTTC.

J is TRBJ1-1 and V is TRBV7-9, with D uncertain. Germline loops: CDR1 SEHNR, CDR2 FQNEAQ (reference sequence). Trimming pared 9 bases from V and 1 base from J, leaving 12 bases between. The CDR3 is 13 amino acids. Here the CDR3 reads CASNLQANTEAFF. In DNA, the CDR3 is TGTGCCAGTAATCTTCAGGCGAACACTGAAGCTTTCTTT.

This chain joins TRBV18 and TRBJ2-1, with D possibly being TRBD2 (5 bases). This CDR3 contains 14 residues. In germline, CDR1 is KGHSH, CDR2 LQKENI. V was pared by 6 bases and J by 4 bases, with 13 bases between. CDR3 DNA sequence: TGTGCCAGCTCTGTGCGAGCGGCGTACAATGAGCAGTTCTTC. Its protein is CASSVRAAYNEQFF.

The chain has TRBV20-1 and TRBJ1-2; D is unresolved. Germline CDR1 DFQATT, CDR2 SNEGSKA (reference sequence). The CDR3 is 10 amino acids. V lost 6 bases and J lost 7, with 9 bases in between. Written as DNA, the CDR3 is TGCAGTGCCCCTACCGTTGGCTACACCTTC. As protein: CSAPTVGYTF.

The rearrangement joins TRBV27 to TRBJ2-7; D perhaps matches TRBD1 (6 bases). Trimming left V 11 bases short and J 5 bases short, with 16 bases between. The CDR3 sequence is 12 residues long. Germline values: CDR1 MNHEY, CDR2 SMNVEV (reference sequence). The CDR3 sequence is CAVRTEIHEQYF. For the CDR3, the DNA is TGTGCCGTAAGGACAGAGATCCACGAGCAGTACTTC.

The V call is TRBV6-1, the J call TRBJ2-3; D possibly corresponds to TRBD2 (5 bases). The CDR3 consists of 15 residues. V dropped 2 bases and J dropped 3 bases, with 12 bases sitting between them. In germline, CDR1 is MNHNS, CDR2 SASEGT. CDR3 nucleotides: TGTGCCAGCAGTGAACAGAGGGTAGCGACAGATACGCAGTATTTT. It encodes CASSEQRVATDTQYF.

On this clone: One end of the junction is discordant with germline, which a read error may explain. This chain links TRBV7-7 with TRBJ1-2; 9 bases line up with TRBD1. Germline values: CDR1 SSHAT, CDR2 FNYEAQ (reference sequence). CDR3 size: 19 residues. Written as DNA, the CDR3 is TGTGCTAGCAGCTTAGCAGCGCACTCCGGGACAGGGAGAGACTATGGCTACACCTTC. Protein sequence: CASSLAAHSGTGRDYGYTF.

The CDR3 spells CASSLSRAGGVTQYF. The CDR3, as DNA: TGTGCCAGCAGCTTATCTAGGGCGGGGGGAGTCACGCAGTATTTT. The genes are TRBV7-2 and TRBJ2-3; 8 nucleotides line up with TRBD2. This CDR3 is 15 amino acids long. Germline V gives CDR1 SGHTA, CDR2 FQGNSA. The trim removed 2 bases at V and 9 bases at J, leaving 10 bases unmatched.

This chain connects TRBV11-2 to TRBJ2-1, with D unresolved. V was shortened by 3 bases and J by 3 bases, with 6 bases between the two germline ends. The CDR3 is made up of 13 amino acids. Germline V gene lookup returns CDR1 SGHAT and CDR2 FQNNGV. The CDR3 nucleotides read TGTGCCAGCAGCTTTGTGAACTACAATGAGCAGTTCTTC. This translates into CASSFVNYNEQFF. Based on the CDR3 plus reference TRBV11-2 and TRBJ2-1, the full variable domain is EAGVAQSPRYKIIEKRQSVAFWCNPISGHATLYWYQQILGQGPKLLIQFQNNGVVDDSQLPKDRFSAERLKGVDSTLKIQPAKLEDSAVYLCASSFVNYNEQFFGPGTRLTVL.

This CDR3 is CASREGQAEKLFF. The CDR3, as DNA: TGCGCCAGCAGGGAGGGACAGGCGGAAAAACTGTTTTTT. This chain connects TRBV5-1 to TRBJ1-4, with 8 bases identical to TRBD1. The V gene's germline CDR1 is SGHRS and CDR2 YFSETQ. Losses at the gene ends were 5 bases for V and 8 bases for J; bases not matched to a gene: 5. This CDR3 spans 13 amino acids. The full variable domain, in which reference TRBV5-1 and TRBJ1-4 provide the parts outside the CDR3, is KAGVTQTPRYLIKTRGQQVTLSCSPISGHRSVSWYQQTPGQGLQFLFEYFSETQRNKGNFPGRFSGRQFSNSRSEMNVSTLELGDSALYLCASREGQAEKLFFGSGTQLSVL.

The CDR3 protein is CASSVRARDSPLHF. The CDR3 region has the DNA TGTGCCAGCAGCGTGAGGGCGAGGGATTCACCCCTCCACTTT. The V call is TRBV9, the J call TRBJ1-6; D remains ambiguous. The CDR3 spans 14 residues. Germline V gene data show CDR1 as SGDLS and CDR2 as YYNGEE. V was cut by 2 bases and J by 8 bases, with 11 bases left in between.

This sequence joins TRBV19 and TRBJ1-2; perhaps TRBD1 as D (5 bases). V lost 6 bases and J lost 8, with 16 bases in between. CDR3 length: 13 amino acids. Germline loops: CDR1 LNHDA, CDR2 SQIVND (reference sequence). Here the CDR3 DNA reads TGTGCCAGTAGCGGGGCTTCGGAGGGAGGCTACACCTTC. Translation gives CASSGASEGGYTF.

This clone was detected once. The V gene is TRBV5-1, the J gene TRBJ1-1; D gene ambiguous. Germline CDR1 and CDR2: SGHRS and YFSETQ. Trimming took 0 bases from V and 1 from J, leaving 13 bases between them. This CDR3 spans 16 amino acids. The CDR3 DNA is TGCGCCAGCAGCTTGGCCGAAAGGGCATCGAACACTGAAGCTTTCTTT. It encodes CASSLAERASNTEAFF.

The CDR3 coding sequence is TGTGCCAGCAGCTTAATGGTAGGGGACAGCCAAGAGACCCAGTACTTC. It encodes CASSLMVGDSQETQYF. This chain connects TRBV5-6 to TRBJ2-5, with 7 bases that match TRBD1. This CDR3 region has 16 residues. The J segment lost 1 base and the V segment lost 2 bases, leaving 8 bases of the junction unmatched. Germline-derived CDR1 and CDR2 are SGHDT and YYEEEE.

The J gene is TRBJ2-1, the V gene TRBV28, with D perhaps being TRBD1 or TRBD2 (6 bases each). V was trimmed by 3 bases and J by 4 bases, leaving 13 bases between them. The germline V gene encodes CDR1 MDHEN and CDR2 SYDVKM. This CDR3 is 15 amino acids long. The CDR3 protein is CASSLGGGGYNEQFF. CDR3 nucleotide sequence: TGTGCCAGCAGTTTGGGAGGAGGGGGGTACAATGAGCAGTTCTTC.

V is TRBV30 and J is TRBJ2-1; D may be TRBD1 or TRBD2 (6 bases each). Germline V gene sequence: CDR1 GTSNPN, CDR2 SVGIG (reference sequence). This CDR3 region has 15 residues. Trimming took off 0 bases at V and 7 bases at J, with 16 bases between the two ends. The CDR3: CAWSVQGGTLNEQFF. DNA of the CDR3: TGTGCCTGGAGTGTACAAGGCGGGACACTAAATGAGCAGTTCTTC.

The chain recombines TRBV28 with TRBJ1-3; TRBD1 is a possible D gene (6 bases). The CDR3 extends over 15 amino acids. The germline V gene has CDR1 MDHEN and CDR2 SYDVKM. V shed 4 bases and J shed 0 bases, with 10 bases lying between them. The CDR3 protein is CASSSTGHSGNTIYF. CDR3 nucleotide sequence: TGTGCCAGCAGTTCCACAGGGCACTCTGGAAACACCATATATTTT.

This chain joins TRBV2 and TRBJ2-7, with 12 bases matching TRBD2. CDR1 is SNHLY and CDR2 is FYNNEI in the germline V gene. The CDR3 is 12 residues long. J lost 5 bases, V lost 8 bases, and 1 base had no gene match. This chain's CDR3 is CASWTSGNEQYF. CDR3 coding DNA: TGTGCCAGCTGGACTAGCGGGAACGAGCAGTACTTC. The whole variable domain, filled in from reference TRBV2 and TRBJ2-7, reads EPEVTQTPSHQVTQMGQEVILRCVPISNHLYFYWYRQILGQKVEFLVSFYNNEISEKSEIFDDQFSVERPDGSNFTLKIRSTKLEDSAMYFCASWTSGNEQYFGPGTRLTVT.

The J gene is TRBJ1-1, the V gene TRBV2; weak D call: TRBD1 (5 bases). CDR3 size: 13 residues. V was clipped by 3 bases and J by 10 bases, with 15 bases between them. Germline CDR1 and CDR2: SNHLY and FYNNEI. CDR3 sequence reads: CASSDGRGSAAFF. DNA of the CDR3: TGTGCCAGCAGTGACGGCCGGGGGTCGGCAGCTTTCTTT.